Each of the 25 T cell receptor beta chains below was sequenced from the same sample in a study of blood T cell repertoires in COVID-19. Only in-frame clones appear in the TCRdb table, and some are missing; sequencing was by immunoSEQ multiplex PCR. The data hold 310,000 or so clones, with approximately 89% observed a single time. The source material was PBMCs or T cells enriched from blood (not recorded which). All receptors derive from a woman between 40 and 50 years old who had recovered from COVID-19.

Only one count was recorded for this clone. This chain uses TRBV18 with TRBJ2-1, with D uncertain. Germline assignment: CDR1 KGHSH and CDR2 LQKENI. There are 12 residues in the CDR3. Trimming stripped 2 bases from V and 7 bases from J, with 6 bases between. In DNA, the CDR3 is TGTGCCAGCTCACCAACAGAGAATGAGCAGTTCTTC. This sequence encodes CASSPTENEQFF.

The chain's CDR3 is CASSLEGGQIYGYTF. Written as DNA, the CDR3 is TGTGCCAGCAGCTTAGAGGGGGGACAGATCTATGGCTACACCTTC. The chain joins TRBV11-2 to TRBJ1-2; 7 bases agree with TRBD1. This CDR3 region has 15 residues. Germline CDR1 and CDR2: SGHAT and FQNNGV. Losses at the gene ends were 0 bases for V and 4 bases for J; bases not matched to a gene: 5.

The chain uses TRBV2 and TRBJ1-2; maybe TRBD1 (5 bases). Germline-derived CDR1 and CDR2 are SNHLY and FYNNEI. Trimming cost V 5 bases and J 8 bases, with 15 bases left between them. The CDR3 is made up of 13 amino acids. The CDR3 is CASSIDSVVGYTF. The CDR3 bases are TGTGCCAGCAGTATAGACAGCGTGGTAGGCTACACCTTC.

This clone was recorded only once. CDR3 region: CAWSPPGLAGGRGSYEQYF. CDR3 DNA: TGTGCCTGGAGTCCCCCGGGACTAGCGGGAGGTAGGGGATCCTACGAGCAGTACTTC. The chain recombines TRBV30 with TRBJ2-7, with 15 bases fitting TRBD2. This CDR3 contains 19 residues. In germline, CDR1 is GTSNPN, CDR2 SVGIG (reference sequence). Trimming at V came to 2 bases and at J to 1 base, leaving 12 bases not matched to a gene.

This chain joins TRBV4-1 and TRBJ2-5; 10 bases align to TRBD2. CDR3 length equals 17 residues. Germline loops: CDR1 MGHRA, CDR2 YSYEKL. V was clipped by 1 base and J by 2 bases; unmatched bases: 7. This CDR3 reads CASSQGQRGGGQETQYF. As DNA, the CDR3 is TGCGCCAGCAGCCAAGGCCAGCGGGGGGGCGGACAAGAGACCCAGTACTTC.

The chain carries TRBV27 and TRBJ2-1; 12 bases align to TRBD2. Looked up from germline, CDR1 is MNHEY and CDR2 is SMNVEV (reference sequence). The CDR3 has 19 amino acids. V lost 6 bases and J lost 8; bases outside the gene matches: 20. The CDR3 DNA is TGTGCCAGCAGCCCGACTAGCGGGAGAGAACTGCGATTTTCTGATGAGCAGTTCTTC. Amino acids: CASSPTSGRELRFSDEQFF.

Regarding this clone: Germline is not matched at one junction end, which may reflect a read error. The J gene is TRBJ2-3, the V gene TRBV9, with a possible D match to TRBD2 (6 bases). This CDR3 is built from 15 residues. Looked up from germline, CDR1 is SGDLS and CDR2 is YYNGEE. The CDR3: CAGSDPGLRTDTQYF. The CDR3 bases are TGTGCCGGCAGCGACCCGGGACTGCGGACAGATACGCAGTATTTT.

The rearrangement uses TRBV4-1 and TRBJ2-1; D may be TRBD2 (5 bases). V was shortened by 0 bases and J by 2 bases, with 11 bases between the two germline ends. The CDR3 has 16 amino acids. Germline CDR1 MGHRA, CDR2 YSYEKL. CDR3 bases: TGCGCCAGCAGCCAAGAACCGGACTTGGCCTACAATGAGCAGTTCTTC. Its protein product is CASSQEPDLAYNEQFF.

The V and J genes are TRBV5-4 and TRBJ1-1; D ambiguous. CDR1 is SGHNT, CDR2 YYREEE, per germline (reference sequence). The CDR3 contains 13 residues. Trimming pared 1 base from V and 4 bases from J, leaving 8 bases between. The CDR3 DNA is TGTGCCAGCAGCTTGTGGCCAACCACTGAAGCTTTCTTT. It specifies CASSLWPTTEAFF.

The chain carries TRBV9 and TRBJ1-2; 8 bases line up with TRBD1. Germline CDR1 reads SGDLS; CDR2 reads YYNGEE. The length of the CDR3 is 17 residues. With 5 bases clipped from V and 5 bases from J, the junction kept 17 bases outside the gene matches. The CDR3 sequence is CASRDGRLTGDPYGYTF. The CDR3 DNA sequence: TGTGCCAGCAGGGATGGGCGTCTGACAGGGGATCCTTATGGCTACACCTTC.

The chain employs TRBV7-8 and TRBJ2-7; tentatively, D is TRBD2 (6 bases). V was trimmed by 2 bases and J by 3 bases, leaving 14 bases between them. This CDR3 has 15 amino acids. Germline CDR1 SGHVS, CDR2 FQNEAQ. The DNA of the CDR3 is TGTGCCAGCAGCTTACCGACGGGAGCCAGCTACGAGCAGTACTTC. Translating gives CASSLPTGASYEQYF.

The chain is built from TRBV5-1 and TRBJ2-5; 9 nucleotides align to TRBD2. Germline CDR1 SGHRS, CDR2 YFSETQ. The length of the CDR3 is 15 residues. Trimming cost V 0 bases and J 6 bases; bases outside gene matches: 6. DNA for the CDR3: TGCGCCAGCAGCTTGGGGGCTAGCGGGGATCAGACCCAGTACTTC. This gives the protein CASSLGASGDQTQYF.

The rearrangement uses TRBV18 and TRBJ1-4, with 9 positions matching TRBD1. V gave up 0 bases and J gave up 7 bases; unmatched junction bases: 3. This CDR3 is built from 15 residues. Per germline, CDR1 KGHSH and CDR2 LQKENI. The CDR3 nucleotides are TGTGCCAGCTCACCACCGACAGGGGGAAGTGAAAAACTGTTTTTT. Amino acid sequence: CASSPPTGGSEKLFF.

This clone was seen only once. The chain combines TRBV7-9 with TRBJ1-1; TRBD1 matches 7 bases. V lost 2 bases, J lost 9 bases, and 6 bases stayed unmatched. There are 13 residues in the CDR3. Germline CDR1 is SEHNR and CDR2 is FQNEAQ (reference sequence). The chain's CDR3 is CASSLLKGAQAFF. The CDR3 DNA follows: TGTGCCAGCAGCTTACTCAAGGGGGCGCAAGCTTTCTTT.

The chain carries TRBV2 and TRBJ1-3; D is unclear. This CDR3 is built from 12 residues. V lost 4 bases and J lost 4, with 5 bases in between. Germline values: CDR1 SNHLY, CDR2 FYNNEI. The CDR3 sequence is CASSVEGNTIYF. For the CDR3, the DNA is TGTGCCAGCAGTGTAGAGGGAAACACCATATATTTT.

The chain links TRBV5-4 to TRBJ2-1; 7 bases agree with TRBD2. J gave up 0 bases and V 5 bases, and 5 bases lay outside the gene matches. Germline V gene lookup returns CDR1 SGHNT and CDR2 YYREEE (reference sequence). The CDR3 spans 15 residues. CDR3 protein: CASRFGGSSYNEQFF. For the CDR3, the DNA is TGTGCCAGCAGGTTCGGGGGGAGCTCCTACAATGAGCAGTTCTTC.

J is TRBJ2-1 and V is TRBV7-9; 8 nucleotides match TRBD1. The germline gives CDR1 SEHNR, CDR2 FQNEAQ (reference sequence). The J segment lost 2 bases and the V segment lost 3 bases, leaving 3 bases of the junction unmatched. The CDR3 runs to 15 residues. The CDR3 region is CASSFDRGAYNEQFF. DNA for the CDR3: TGTGCCAGCAGCTTTGACAGGGGAGCCTACAATGAGCAGTTCTTC.

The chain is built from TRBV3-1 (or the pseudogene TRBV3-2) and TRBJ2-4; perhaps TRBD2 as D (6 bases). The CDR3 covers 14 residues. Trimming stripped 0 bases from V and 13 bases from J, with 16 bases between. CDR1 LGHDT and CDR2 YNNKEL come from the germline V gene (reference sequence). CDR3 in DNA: TGTGCCAGCAGCCAAGATTGGGTAGCGGCTATCCAGTACTTC. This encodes CASSQDWVAAIQYF.

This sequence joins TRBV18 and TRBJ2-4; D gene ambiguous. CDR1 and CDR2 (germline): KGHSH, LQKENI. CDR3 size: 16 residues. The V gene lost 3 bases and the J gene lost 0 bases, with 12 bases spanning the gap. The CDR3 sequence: CASSPTQLLAKNIQYF. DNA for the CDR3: TGTGCCAGCTCACCTACACAGTTACTAGCCAAAAACATTCAGTACTTC.

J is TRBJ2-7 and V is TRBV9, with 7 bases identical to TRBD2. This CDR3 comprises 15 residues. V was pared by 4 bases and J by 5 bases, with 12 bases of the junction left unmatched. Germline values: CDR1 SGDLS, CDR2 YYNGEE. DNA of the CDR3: TGTGCCAGCAGCCCGTCGGGACTAACAGGCCACGAGCAGTACTTC. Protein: CASSPSGLTGHEQYF.

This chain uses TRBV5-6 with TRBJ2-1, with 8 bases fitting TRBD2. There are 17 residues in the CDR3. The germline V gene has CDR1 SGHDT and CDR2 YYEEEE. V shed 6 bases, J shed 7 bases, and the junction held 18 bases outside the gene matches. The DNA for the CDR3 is TGTGCCAGCACCTTAGGCCCGGAGCGGGAGATGGGAAATGAGCAGTTCTTC. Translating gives CASTLGPEREMGNEQFF. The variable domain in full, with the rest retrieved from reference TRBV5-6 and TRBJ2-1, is DAGVTQSPTHLIKTRGQQVTLRCSPKSGHDTVSWYQQALGQGPQFIFQYYEEEERQRGNFPDRFSGHQFPNYSSELNVNALLLGDSALYLCASTLGPEREMGNEQFFGPGTRLTVL.

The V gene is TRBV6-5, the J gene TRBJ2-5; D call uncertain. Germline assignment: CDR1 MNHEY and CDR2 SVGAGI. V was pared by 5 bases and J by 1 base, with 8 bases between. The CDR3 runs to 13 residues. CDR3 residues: CASSPHSQETQYF. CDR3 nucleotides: TGTGCCAGCAGTCCCCACTCCCAAGAGACCCAGTACTTC.

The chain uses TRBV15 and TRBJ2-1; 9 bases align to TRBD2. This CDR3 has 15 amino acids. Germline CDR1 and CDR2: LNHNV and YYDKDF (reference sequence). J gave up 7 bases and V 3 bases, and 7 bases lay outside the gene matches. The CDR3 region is CATSRRGGALNEQFF. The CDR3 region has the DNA TGTGCCACCAGCAGGCGCGGGGGGGCCTTGAATGAGCAGTTCTTC.

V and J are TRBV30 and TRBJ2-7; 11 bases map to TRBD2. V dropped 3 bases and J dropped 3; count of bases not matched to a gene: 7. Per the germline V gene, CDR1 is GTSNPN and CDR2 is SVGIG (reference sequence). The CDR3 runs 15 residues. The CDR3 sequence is CAWRIPGLAGYEQYF. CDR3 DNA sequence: TGTGCCTGGAGGATTCCAGGACTAGCGGGCTACGAGCAGTACTTC.

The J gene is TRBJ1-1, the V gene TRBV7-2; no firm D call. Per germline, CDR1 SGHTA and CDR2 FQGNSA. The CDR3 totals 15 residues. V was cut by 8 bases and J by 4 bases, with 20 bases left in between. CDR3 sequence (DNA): TGTGCCAGCTCCGCCATAGAGGGCCTCGGCACTGAAGCTTTCTTT. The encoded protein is CASSAIEGLGTEAFF.